This T cell receptor beta chain emerged from a study of sequential checkpoint blockade in melanoma. Study as a whole: Randomization was 1:1 between first-line nivolumab→ipilimumab and ipilimumab→nivolumab.

The data were produced by immunoSEQ multiplex PCR, yet TCRdb's version contains in-frame clones alone and is incomplete. The repertoire has about 17,000 clones, about 66% of them found once; the top ten carry about 10%. The treatment was: randomized to nivolumab then ipilimumab (arm A) or the reverse (arm B). The CDR3 contains 14 residues. Germline CDR1 reads PRHDT; CDR2 reads FYEKMQ (reference sequence). V lost 1 base and J 2 bases, leaving 5 bases between the germline ends. This receptor was taken from a human donor with melanoma. The chain is built from TRBV13 and TRBJ2-2; the D is unclear. Material: CD8+ T cells sorted from blood (inferred from file names), obtained from a patient given nivolumab and ipilimumab in sequence. This chain's CDR3 is CASSLDSNTGELFF. CDR3 DNA sequence: TGTGCCAGCAGCTTAGACAGCAACACCGGGGAGCTGTTTTTT.